This T cell receptor beta chain is from a study of T cell changes during pregnancy in multiple sclerosis. A word on this clone: Other nucleotide sequences in the sample specify the same CDR3.

Sequencing was performed with immunoSEQ multiplex PCR; in TCRdb, only in-frame clones are kept and a portion is missing. The data show around 100,000 clones, with about 94% seen just once and 1.5% held by the top ten. The source is a female donor with multiple sclerosis, enrolled in a pregnancy study. Sequenced here: peripheral blood, sampled in the third trimester of pregnancy.

In DNA form, the CDR3 reads TGTGCCAGCAGCCCAAGGACTAGCGGCACAGATACGCAGTATTTT. Amino acids: CASSPRTSGTDTQYF. This sequence joins TRBV5-4 and TRBJ2-3, with 9 bases fitting TRBD2. CDR1 SGHNT and CDR2 YYREEE come from the germline V gene (reference sequence). V was pared by 4 bases and J by 1 base, with 4 bases of the junction left unmatched. This CDR3 has 15 residues.